Included here is one T cell receptor beta chain sequence, with context. The target antigen is unknown. This table comes from immunoSEQ multiplex PCR, and its TCRdb copy is limited to in-frame clones, with some not included. The data show about 66,000 clones, about 90% seen once. The data were taken from a study of OX40 agonist ivuxolimab in advanced cancers. Study information: Subjects had a mean age of roughly 60 years, with a range of about 23 to 79; around 80% were male. Study outcomes and limitations: The mean number of expanded clones was higher in CD8+ T cells than in CD4+.

Autoimmune disease history or systemic immunosuppression disqualified patients. Looked up from germline, CDR1 is MDHEN and CDR2 is SYDVKM. Trimming left V 4 bases short and J 3 bases short, with 16 bases between. The CDR3 has 16 amino acids. This clonotype was sampled from an adult with an advanced solid tumor such as melanoma, head and neck, liver or kidney cancer. This sequence joins TRBV28 and TRBJ1-5; maybe TRBD1 (6 bases). The sequences come from CD4+ or CD8+ T cells sorted from blood, collected in a trial of the OX40 agonist ivuxolimab. CDR3 region: CASSSAEGTYNQPQHF. The CDR3 DNA reads TGTGCCAGCAGTTCCGCGGAGGGGACATACAATCAGCCCCAGCATTTT.